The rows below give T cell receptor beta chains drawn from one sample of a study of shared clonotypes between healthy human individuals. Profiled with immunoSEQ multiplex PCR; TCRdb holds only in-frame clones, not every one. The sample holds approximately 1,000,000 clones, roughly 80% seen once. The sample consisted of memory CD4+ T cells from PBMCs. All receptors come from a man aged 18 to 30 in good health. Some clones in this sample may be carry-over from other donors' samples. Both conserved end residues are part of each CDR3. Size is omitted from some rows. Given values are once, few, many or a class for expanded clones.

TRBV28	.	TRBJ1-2	CATDDRSAVNYGYTF
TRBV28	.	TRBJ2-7	CASSLLGGLLDEQYF
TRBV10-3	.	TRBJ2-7	CAISENGRGDEQYF
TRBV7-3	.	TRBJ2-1	CASSTNRGNEQFF
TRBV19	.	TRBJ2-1	CASSRGYRNEQFF
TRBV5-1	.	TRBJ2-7	CASSSTGGSYEQYF
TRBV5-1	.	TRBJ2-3	CASSFSGLSTDTQYF
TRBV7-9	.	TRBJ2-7	CASSLGTQRSSYEQYF
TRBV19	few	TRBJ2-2	CASSGGQGAGTGELFF
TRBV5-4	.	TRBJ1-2	CASSLGGTTGGYTF
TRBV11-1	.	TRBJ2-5	CASSLGSERVYPRETQYF
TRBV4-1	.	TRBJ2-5	CASSQLGGSSPNGRETQYF
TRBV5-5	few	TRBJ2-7	CASSREVGTIYEQYF
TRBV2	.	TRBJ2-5	CASTPRTSGNQETQYF
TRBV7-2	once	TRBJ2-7	CASSFGGKQYF
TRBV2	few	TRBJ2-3	CASSDLTGSGTQYF
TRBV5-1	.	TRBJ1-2	CASSPGGSGYTF
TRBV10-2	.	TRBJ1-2	CASSEFPFLGYTF
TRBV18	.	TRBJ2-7	CASSPFRGSLGEQYF
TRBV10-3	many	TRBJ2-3	CAISARQGYIDTQYF
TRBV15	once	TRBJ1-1	CATSRSRQGGEAFF
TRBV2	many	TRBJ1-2	CASSNGGDYGYTF
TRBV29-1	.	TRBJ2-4	CSVESLAKNIQYF
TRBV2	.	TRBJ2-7	CASSAPGQNPYEQYF
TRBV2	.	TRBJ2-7	CASSSGVPYEQYF
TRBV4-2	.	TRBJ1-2	CASSQDPRDGYTF
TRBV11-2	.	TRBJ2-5	CASSLSSEGVTQYF
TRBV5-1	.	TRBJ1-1	CASSSETGGIFEAFF
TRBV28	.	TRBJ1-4	CASRSTNEKLFF
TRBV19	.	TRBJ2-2	CASSIPGRTGELFF
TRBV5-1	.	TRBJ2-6	CASSPGGTGANVLTF
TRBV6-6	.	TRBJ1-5	CASSQGQQPQHF